The 28 T cell receptor beta chains reported below all come from one sample, sequenced in a study of OX40 agonist ivuxolimab in advanced cancers. The library relied on the immunoSEQ multiplex PCR assay. TCRdb limited this immuneACCESS table to in-frame rearrangements with V and J called. A share of clones is missing; checked studies link under half to unresolved V genes, and the rest is unexplained. For this sample there are 65,000 to 95,000 clones; around 82% appear just once. Roughly 0.76% of the sample belongs to the ten largest clones. The source was CD4+ or CD8+ T cells sorted from blood, collected in a trial of the OX40 agonist ivuxolimab. The receptors come from an adult with an advanced solid tumor such as melanoma, head and neck, liver or kidney cancer.

A single count supports this clone. The chain uses TRBV6-1 and TRBJ2-5; tentative D call: TRBD1 (6 bases). The CDR3 length is 15 residues. V shed 6 bases and J shed 5 bases, with 19 bases lying between them. Germline assignment: CDR1 MNHNS and CDR2 SASEGT. The CDR3: CASRRAEGGGETQYF. For the CDR3, the DNA is TGTGCCAGCAGACGGGCCGAAGGGGGTGGCGAGACCCAGTACTTC.

The V call is TRBV28, the J call TRBJ1-2, with TRBD1 matching 8 bases. With 6 bases clipped from V and 8 bases from J, the junction kept 11 bases outside the gene matches. The CDR3 has 14 amino acids. The V gene's germline CDR1 is MDHEN and CDR2 SYDVKM. The DNA for the CDR3 is TGTGCCAGCAGCAGCACGGTCCGGACAGGGGGCTACACCTTC. The encoded protein is CASSSTVRTGGYTF.

This clone was counted once. The J gene is TRBJ2-4, the V gene TRBV21-1; the DNA was not used to check the table's D call, TRBD1. TRBV21-1 counts as a pseudogene. The CDR3 loop spans 12 amino acids. The CDR3 is CASSTQGNIQYF. The CDR3 coding sequence is TGTGCCAGCAGCACACAGGGGAACATTCAGTACTTC.

The gene calls are TRBV7-8 and TRBJ2-2; TRBD1 aligns across 7 bases. The CDR3 runs 15 residues. V trimming: 1 base; J trimming: 4 bases; junction bases outside the gene matches: 3. Germline-derived CDR1 and CDR2 are SGHVS and FQNEAQ. CDR3 amino acids: CASSLGEGATGELFF. The DNA of the CDR3 is TGTGCCAGCAGCTTAGGAGAGGGGGCCACCGGGGAGCTGTTTTTT.

The rearrangement joins TRBV14 to TRBJ2-2, with D possibly being TRBD2 (6 bases). There are 15 residues in the CDR3. Germline V gene lookup returns CDR1 SGHDN and CDR2 FVKESK. V shed 0 bases and J shed 4 bases, with 9 bases lying between them. The CDR3 DNA sequence: TGTGCCAGCAGCCAAGAGAGGGGAGGCACCGGGGAGCTGTTTTTT. It encodes CASSQERGGTGELFF.

The V call is TRBV6-5, the J call TRBJ1-2; D is uncertain. V dropped 2 bases and J dropped 8 bases, with 9 bases sitting between them. This CDR3 contains 12 residues. Per the germline V gene, CDR1 is MNHEY and CDR2 is SVGAGI. The CDR3 region is CASSYGEGGYTF. DNA for the CDR3: TGTGCCAGCAGTTACGGGGAAGGGGGCTACACCTTC.

The chain is built from TRBV7-9 and TRBJ2-7; TRBD1 is a possible D gene (5 bases). The germline gives CDR1 SEHNR, CDR2 FQNEAQ (reference sequence). The V end lost 5 bases, the J end lost 5 bases, and 13 bases lay between the germline ends. There are 13 residues in the CDR3. The CDR3 loop is CASSRLDSHEQYF. CDR3 nucleotides: TGTGCCAGCAGCCGACTCGACAGCCACGAGCAGTACTTC.

V usage is TRBV19 and J usage is TRBJ2-1; D assignment may be TRBD1 or TRBD2 (5 bases each). This CDR3 comprises 15 residues. From germline, CDR1 is LNHDA and CDR2 SQIVND (reference sequence). V lost 3 bases, J lost 3 bases, and 12 bases lay in between. CDR3: CASSIGGARYNEQFF. The CDR3 DNA follows: TGTGCCAGTAGTATTGGGGGAGCACGCTACAATGAGCAGTTCTTC.

This clone showed up just once. This chain links TRBV5-4 with TRBJ1-6; TRBD1 matches at 8 bases. This CDR3 region has 16 residues. The V segment lost 4 bases and the J segment 10 bases; nucleotides outside the gene matches: 13. CDR1 is SGHNT and CDR2 is YYREEE in the germline V gene (reference sequence). This chain's CDR3 is CASSPDRVFSGSPLHF. CDR3 bases: TGTGCCAGCAGCCCGGACAGGGTTTTCAGTGGATCACCCCTCCACTTT.

The chain carries TRBV11-2 and TRBJ2-7; D remains ambiguous. CDR3 length: 12 residues. Trimming pared 3 bases from V and 6 bases from J, leaving 9 bases between. Germline-derived CDR1 and CDR2 are SGHAT and FQNNGV. The CDR3 region is CASSFSRPEQYF. In DNA, the CDR3 is TGTGCCAGCAGCTTTTCGAGACCCGAGCAGTACTTC. The complete variable domain, with remaining parts taken from reference TRBV11-2 and TRBJ2-7, reads EAGVAQSPRYKIIEKRQSVAFWCNPISGHATLYWYQQILGQGPKLLIQFQNNGVVDDSQLPKDRFSAERLKGVDSTLKIQPAKLEDSAVYLCASSFSRPEQYFGPGTRLTVT.

The rearrangement uses TRBV6-1 and TRBJ1-1, with D perhaps matching TRBD1 (6 bases). The germline CDR1 and CDR2 sequences are MNHNS and SASEGT. This CDR3 has 13 amino acids. V was pared by 6 bases and J by 10 bases, with 18 bases between. In nucleotides, the CDR3 is TGTGCCAGCAGGACAGACAGGTTCCCTTTAGCTTTCTTT. Its translation is CASRTDRFPLAFF.

This chain uses TRBV11-3 with TRBJ2-5; TRBD2 matches 12 bases. The CDR3 is made up of 14 amino acids. V shed 5 bases and J 5 bases; nucleotides not matched to a gene: 3. CDR1 and CDR2 from the germline V gene are SGHNT and YENEEA. The CDR3 coding sequence is TGTGCCAGCAGCAAACTAGCGGGAGGTGAGACCCAGTACTTC. It specifies CASSKLAGGETQYF.

The V call is TRBV28, the J call TRBJ1-5, with D uncertain. Trimming left V 7 bases short and J 0 bases short, with 10 bases between. CDR1 and CDR2 (germline): MDHEN, SYDVKM. The CDR3 runs to 14 residues. The CDR3 DNA sequence: TGTGCCAGCAACTCACAAGTTAGCAATCAGCCCCAGCATTTT. It yields the protein CASNSQVSNQPQHF.

J is TRBJ1-3 and V is TRBV6-1; the D gene is possibly TRBD1 (5 bases). The CDR3 has 13 residues. Per germline, CDR1 MNHNS and CDR2 SASEGT. V was cut by 5 bases and J by 3 bases, with 8 bases left in between. In DNA, the CDR3 is TGTGCCAGCAGTAGGGGCATTGGAAACACCATATATTTT. This sequence encodes CASSRGIGNTIYF.

The V gene is TRBV6-1, the J gene TRBJ2-7, with no clear D. This CDR3 is 13 amino acids long. CDR1 and CDR2 (germline): MNHNS, SASEGT. V lost 3 bases to trimming and J lost 1 base, with 7 bases between them. The CDR3 sequence: CASSEKHSYEQYF. Written as DNA, the CDR3 is TGTGCCAGCAGTGAGAAACATTCCTACGAGCAGTACTTC.

The rearrangement uses TRBV29-1 and TRBJ1-1, with D tentatively TRBD1 (6 bases). Germline values: CDR1 SQVTM, CDR2 ANQGSEA. The ends were cut back, 4 bases at V and 4 bases at J, with 16 bases in the middle. The CDR3 is made up of 14 amino acids. CDR3 nucleotide sequence: TGCAGCGTTGGGGGGGGCTTCAGGAGCACTGAAGCTTTCTTT. It is translated as CSVGGGFRSTEAFF.

This clone has more than one count but fewer than ten. This sequence joins TRBV19 and TRBJ2-1; TRBD1 is a possible D gene (6 bases). The length of the CDR3 is 15 residues. The germline V gene has CDR1 LNHDA and CDR2 SQIVND (reference sequence). V shed 6 bases and J shed 5 bases, with 17 bases lying between them. The CDR3 sequence: CASSHGQSPDNEQFF. The DNA for the CDR3 is TGTGCCAGTAGCCATGGACAGTCCCCCGACAATGAGCAGTTCTTC.

The chain is built from TRBV5-1 and TRBJ1-3; D gene uncertain. This CDR3 contains 12 residues. Between the trimmed V and J ends, which lost 5 bases and 4 bases, there was a span of 7 bases. The V gene's germline CDR1 is SGHRS and CDR2 YFSETQ. The CDR3 DNA reads TGCGCCAGCAGATCTTTCGGAAACACCATATATTTT. Its protein product is CASRSFGNTIYF.

This clone was seen only once. This chain connects TRBV4-3 to TRBJ2-1; a possible D gene is TRBD2 (5 bases). The V end lost 2 bases, the J end lost 9 bases, and 11 bases lay between the germline ends. The CDR3 has 13 residues. Germline V gene sequence: CDR1 LGHNA, CDR2 YSLEER. The DNA for the CDR3 is TGCGCCAGCAGCCAAAACCGCCGGGGTGAGCAGTTCTTC. Amino acids: CASSQNRRGEQFF.

V usage is TRBV5-1 and J usage is TRBJ2-1; possible D gene TRBD1, 6 bases. Trimming took off 7 bases at V and 3 bases at J, with 14 bases between the two ends. CDR1 and CDR2 (germline): SGHRS, YFSETQ. The CDR3 length is 14 residues. CDR3 in amino acids: CASGLGQLYNEQFF. CDR3 sequence (DNA): TGCGCCAGCGGGCTAGGACAGCTCTACAATGAGCAGTTCTTC.

The rearrangement uses TRBV19 and TRBJ1-2; the D is unclear. Germline CDR1 reads LNHDA; CDR2 reads SQIVND (reference sequence). The V gene lost 3 bases and the J gene lost 4 bases, with 9 bases spanning the gap. The CDR3 is 13 amino acids. The CDR3 loop reads CASSIEGGYGYTF. Here the CDR3 DNA reads TGTGCCAGTAGTATCGAGGGAGGCTATGGCTACACCTTC.

The chain recombines TRBV4-2 with TRBJ1-1; D call uncertain. The CDR3 contains 14 residues. The germline V gene has CDR1 LGHNA and CDR2 YNFKEQ. V gave up 1 base and J gave up 0 bases, with 6 bases separating them. The CDR3: CASSQVGVNTEAFF. The CDR3 DNA follows: TGTGCCAGCAGCCAAGTTGGTGTGAACACTGAAGCTTTCTTT.

The chain uses TRBV29-1 and TRBJ1-1; 7 nucleotides line up with TRBD1. V lost 5 bases and J lost 10; bases outside the gene matches: 19. Germline lookup yields CDR1 SQVTM and CDR2 ANQGSEA. This CDR3 contains 15 residues. The CDR3 DNA reads TGCAGCGTTATCCGGGACAGAGGCCGTTCGGGTGTAGCTTTCTTT. It is translated as CSVIRDRGRSGVAFF. Looking up the rest from reference TRBV29-1 and TRBJ1-1 gives the full variable domain: SAVISQKPSRDICQRGTSLTIQCQVDSQVTMMFWYRQQPGQSLTLIATANQGSEATYESGFVIDKFPISRPNLTFSTLTVSNMSPEDSSIYLCSVIRDRGRSGVAFFGQGTRLTVV.

The chain is built from TRBV5-1 and TRBJ1-4; TRBD1 aligns across 7 bases. The germline CDR1 and CDR2 sequences are SGHRS and YFSETQ. Trimming at V came to 5 bases and at J to 7 bases, leaving 11 bases not matched to a gene. This CDR3 contains 15 residues. The CDR3 nucleotides read TGCGCCAGCAGAGTCCAAGGCAGGGGGGGTGAAAAACTGTTTTTT. Its translation is CASRVQGRGGEKLFF.

The chain uses TRBV7-9 and TRBJ2-1, with 10 bases lining up with TRBD2. The CDR3 length is 15 residues. The junction had 6 bases not matched to a gene; V was cut back by 5 bases and J by 5 bases. Germline V lookup: CDR1 SEHNR, CDR2 FQNEAQ (reference sequence). The CDR3 here is CASSLGLAENNEQFF. CDR3 in DNA: TGTGCCAGCAGCCTAGGACTAGCGGAAAACAATGAGCAGTTCTTC.

The chain uses TRBV6-5 and TRBJ2-1; possibly TRBD2 for D (5 bases). V lost 2 bases to trimming and J lost 7 bases, with 12 bases between them. The CDR3 length is 14 residues. In germline, CDR1 is MNHEY, CDR2 SVGAGI. CDR3 nucleotides: TGTGCCAGCAGTTACACAACGAGGAGGAATGAGCAGTTCTTC. Residues: CASSYTTRRNEQFF.

The chain has TRBV5-1 and TRBJ2-1, with D possibly being TRBD2 (5 bases). Trimming removed 1 base from V and 3 bases from J, with 5 bases in between. This CDR3 spans 13 amino acids. Germline CDR1 reads SGHRS; CDR2 reads YFSETQ. The DNA of the CDR3 is TGCGCCAGCAGCTTGACTAGCTACAATGAGCAGTTCTTC. Protein: CASSLTSYNEQFF.

The genes are TRBV28 and TRBJ2-1; TRBD2 agrees at 11 bases. The CDR3 is 14 amino acids. Germline trimming cut 6 bases from V and 8 bases from J; bases unmatched to any gene: 6. The germline V gene encodes CDR1 MDHEN and CDR2 SYDVKM. The CDR3 region has the DNA TGTGCCAGCAGCTTTAGCGGGGGGGCCTATGAGCAGTTCTTC. Protein product: CASSFSGGAYEQFF.